This entry features one TCR beta chain sequence. Its binding antigen is unknown. No much larger clone exists at a distance of one base, and base qualities are not known. The junction carries 14 bases between V and J, which are trimmed by 3 bases and 6 bases respectively. The CDR3 sequence holds 13 residues, the cysteine and phenylalanine included. Left in the record is the CDR3 DNA by itself, 39 bases read in frame from the first base. Via the germline V gene (reference sequence), CDR1 is GTSNPN and CDR2 SVGIG. This entry is derived from a study of radiotherapy plus CTLA-4 blockade in lung cancer (dated by TCRdb to the late 2010s). The study in broad terms: Among the enrolled patients, around 17% had an objective response, and roughly 30% reached disease control. The paper as a whole reports these results and caveats: After treatment with radiotherapy and ipilimumab, TCR clones that originated in tumors expanded in peripheral blood. Increased serum interferon-beta after radiation, together with early dynamic changes in blood T cell clones, were reported to be the strongest predictors of response.

The library was produced with the immunoSEQ multiplex PCR assay. This is the immuneACCESS table as TCRdb keeps it, with only in-frame sequences that have V and J called. A part of the clones is gone; compared with another copy, unresolved V genes explain less than half, and the rest is unexplained. The sample data list about 98,000 clones, and about 86% of these were observed just once. The top ten clonotypes cover 4.5% to 6% of the sample. In this study, focal radiation therapy paired with CTLA-4 blockade (ipilimumab) was tested in patients who had chemo-refractory metastatic non-small-cell lung cancer.

This specimen was peripheral blood, taken from a patient treated with radiotherapy plus ipilimumab. The chain couples TRBV30 to TRBJ1-2; the D region possibly corresponds to TRBD1 (5 bases align). This sequence was found in a human donor with non-small cell lung cancer that progressed on radiotherapy plus ipilimumab. The nucleotide sequence reads as follows: TGTGCCTGGAGGCTAGGGTGGGGACATGGCTACACCTTC. This yields the protein CAWRLGWGHGYTF.